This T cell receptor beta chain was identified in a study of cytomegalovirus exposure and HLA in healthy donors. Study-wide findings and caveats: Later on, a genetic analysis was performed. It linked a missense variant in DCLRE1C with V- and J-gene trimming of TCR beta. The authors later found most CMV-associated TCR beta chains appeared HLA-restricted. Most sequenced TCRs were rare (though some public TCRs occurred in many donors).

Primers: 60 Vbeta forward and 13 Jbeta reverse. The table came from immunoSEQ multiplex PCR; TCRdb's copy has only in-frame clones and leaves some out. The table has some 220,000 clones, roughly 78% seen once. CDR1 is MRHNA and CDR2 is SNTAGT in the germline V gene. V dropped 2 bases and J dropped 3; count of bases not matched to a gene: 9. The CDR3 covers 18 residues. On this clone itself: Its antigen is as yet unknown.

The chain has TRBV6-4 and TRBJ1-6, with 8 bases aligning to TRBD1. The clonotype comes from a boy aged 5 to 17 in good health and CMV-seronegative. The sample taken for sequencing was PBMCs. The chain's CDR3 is CASSDRGQGRGYNSPLHF. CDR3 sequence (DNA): TGTGCCAGCAGTGACCGTGGACAGGGAAGAGGCTATAATTCACCCCTCCACTTT.